This T cell receptor (beta chain) was sequenced in a study of blood T cell repertoires in COVID-19. Study as a whole: The United States, Italy and Spain provided the acute and convalescent COVID-19 samples.

Germline CDR1 reads SGHKS; CDR2 reads YYEKEE (reference sequence). This CDR3 spans 15 amino acids. V gave up 4 bases and J gave up 8 bases; unmatched junction bases: 11. This clone was seen once. The assay was immunoSEQ multiplex PCR, and TCRdb's table has in-frame clones only and misses some. The sample includes approximately 210,000 clones, roughly 80% of them seen just once. Source material: peripheral blood. The TCR originated in a human donor in a cohort sampled during active COVID-19. V gene TRBV5-5 combines with J gene TRBJ1-4; 7 bases are a match to TRBD1. The CDR3 bases are TGTGCCAGCAGCCAATCAGGACAGGAGGAAGAAAAACTGTTTTTT. It is translated as CASSQSGQEEEKLFF.